This T cell receptor beta chain was retrieved from a study of OX40 agonist ivuxolimab in advanced cancers. With respect to the entire study: Ivuxolimab, which targeted the costimulatory receptor OX40 (CD134), was an agonistic, fully human IgG2 monoclonal antibody. The paper covers the monotherapy dose-escalation part of the phase I ivuxolimab trial, which included N = 52 patients. Prior anti-PD-1, anti-PD-L1 or anti-CTLA-4 therapy was permitted, and about two fifths of dose-escalation patients had received checkpoint inhibitors. Intravenous ivuxolimab was administered to patients every 2 weeks at six dose levels: 0.01, 0.1, 0.3, 1.5, 3 and 10 mg/kg. Of the roughly 54 dose-escalation patients, hepatocellular carcinoma was present in around 19, melanoma in roughly 15, renal cell carcinoma in 9 and head and neck cancer in 9. Peripheral TCRbeta sequencing aimed to test whether ivuxolimab altered TCR sequence diversity and caused clonal T-cell expansion. In the dose-escalation cohort, 82.7% of patients were male, and the mean age was approximately 60 years, with a range of about 23 to 90. Partial responses were achieved by three dose-escalation patients, of whom one had hepatocellular carcinoma and two had cutaneous melanoma. Broad study findings and their caveats: Clonal expansion of both CD4+ and CD8+ blood T cells was observed from baseline to week 6 at doses 0.1 to 3.0 mg/kg. After ivuxolimab, CD8+ T cells had more expanded clones than CD4+ T cells on average. Which antigens the clonally expanded peripheral T cells were specific for was not determined. In the 0.1-3.0 mg/kg groups, partial responders had among the lowest normalized peripheral clonal expansion, particularly in CD8+ T cells. Low levels of normalized T-cell clonal expansion were also seen in some nonresponding patients.

Patients with a history of autoimmune disease or receiving systemic immunosuppression were excluded from the trial. Peripheral blood for TCR sequencing was collected from all dose cohorts at baseline, on cycle 4 day 1, and on cycle 7 day 1. Samples were obtained from an open-label, multicenter, first-in-human phase I dose-escalation trial of ivuxolimab. Adults with locally advanced or metastatic melanoma, renal cell carcinoma, hepatocellular carcinoma or head and neck squamous cell carcinoma were enrolled in the trial. Before TCR sequencing, CD4+ T cells and CD8+ T cells from peripheral blood were sorted into separate populations. Concerning this clone: Which antigen it targets is not known. One base away there is no much larger clone; base qualities are not given.

Genomic DNA was isolated from the sorted cells so that the TCRbeta CDR3 region could be sequenced. The immunoSEQ Assay was used for sequencing of TCRbeta CDR3 regions. This immuneACCESS table, as held by TCRdb, lists in-frame sequences with V and J called but not all clones. Of the missing ones, under half trace to an unresolved V gene in checked studies; the others have no known cause. This sample comprises tens of thousands of clones, approximately 88% of them detected only once. Of the sample, around 0.56% falls within the top ten clones. The TCR sequence derives from an adult with an advanced solid tumor such as melanoma, head and neck, liver or kidney cancer. The sample here was CD4+ or CD8+ T cells sorted from blood, taken in a trial of the OX40 agonist ivuxolimab.

The DNA sequence reads TGTGCCAGCACCCTGACAGGGCCCGCGACTGGAAACACCATATATTTT. Its protein product is CASTLTGPATGNTIYF. Recombination connected TRBV11-2 to TRBJ1-3, and 7 bases in between align with TRBD1. According to the germline V gene, CDR1 reads SGHAT and CDR2 reads FQNNGV. From the cysteine through the phenylalanine, the CDR3 covers 16 amino acids. This entry keeps only the CDR3 DNA: 48 bases, framed from base 1. Trimming removed 7 bases from V and 2 bases from J; the gene matches leave 11 bases unexplained.